This passage covers 13 T cell receptor beta chains from one sample sequenced in a study of human T cells and chemical hapten exposure (dated by TCRdb to the early 2020s). Receptor libraries were prepared by RACE. Sequencing took place on a NextSeq 500. TCRdb reprocessing: public reads trimmed at Q25 with fastp, clones called with MiXCR, in-frame beta chains kept. Entries that share a CDR3 protein sequence are merged under the most common genes and DNA. The sample profile shows roughly 380,000 distinct CDR3 sequences; 4% to 6% of them were found once. 2.6% of the sample rests with the top ten. The time point tag for this specimen amounts to: pre-sensitization, week 0. This specimen's treatment or condition label, per the study, means: therapeutic diphenylcyclopropenone sensitization with weekly scalp DPC. The sequencing used whole blood, collected in connection with sensitization to the hapten diphenylcyclopropenone (DPC). The source of these receptors is a woman in her fifties or sixties with alopecia areata. Some clones in this sample may be carry-over from other donors' samples.

This clonotype was counted many times. The chain recombines TRBV4-2 with TRBJ1-5; the D gene is possibly TRBD1 (5 bases). This CDR3 is built from 15 residues. Trimming cost V 1 base and J 3 bases, with 10 bases left between them. The V gene's germline CDR1 is LGHNA and CDR2 YNFKEQ. The CDR3 is CASSQGQNDNQPQHF. DNA for the CDR3: TGTGCCAGCAGCCAAGGACAGAACGACAATCAGCCCCAGCATTTT.

This clonotype has a count of ten or more. The rearrangement uses TRBV20-1 and TRBJ2-3; D call uncertain. The germline CDR1 and CDR2 sequences are DFQATT and SNEGSKA (reference sequence). V dropped 0 bases and J dropped 1 base, with 8 bases sitting between them. The CDR3 extends over 14 amino acids. Here the CDR3 DNA reads TGCAGTGCTAGAGAGGGAAGGGGCACAGATACGCAGTATTTT. Translation: CSAREGRGTDTQYF.

This clonotype was recorded at least ten times. This chain links TRBV11-1 with TRBJ2-5; 8 bases are a match to TRBD1. There are 14 residues in the CDR3. V dropped 4 bases and J dropped 4; count of bases not matched to a gene: 5. CDR1 and CDR2 (germline): SGHAT, FQDESV (reference sequence). The CDR3 sequence is CASSSDRVGETQYF. DNA for the CDR3: TGTGCCAGCAGCTCGGACAGGGTTGGAGAGACCCAGTACTTC. Drawing the rest from reference TRBV11-1 and TRBJ2-5, the complete variable domain is EAEVAQSPRYKITEKSQAVAFWCDPISGHATLYWYRQILGQGPELLVQFQDESVVDDSQLPKDRFSAERLKGVDSTLKIQPAELGDSAMYLCASSSDRVGETQYFGPGTRLLVL.

This clonotype was observed at least ten times. The chain employs TRBV2 and TRBJ2-1; TRBD1 aligns across 7 bases. After removal of 4 bases from V and 8 bases from J, the junction contained 11 bases not matched to a gene. Germline CDR1 SNHLY, CDR2 FYNNEI. This CDR3 spans 15 amino acids. The CDR3 reads CASSVEGGNIDEQFF. CDR3 sequence (DNA): TGTGCCAGCAGTGTGGAAGGGGGCAATATCGATGAGCAGTTCTTC.

CDR3 sequence: CASSLPGQFRDTQYF. DNA for the CDR3: TGTGCCAGCAGCTTGCCGGGCCAGTTCCGAGATACGCAGTATTTT. The rearrangement joins TRBV5-6 to TRBJ2-3, with D hard to call. Germline V gene lookup returns CDR1 SGHDT and CDR2 YYEEEE. This CDR3 region has 15 residues. With 1 base removed from V and 5 bases from J, the gap between germline ends came to 14 bases.

This clonotype was seen repeatedly, ten times or more. This chain links TRBV6-6 with TRBJ1-5; 9 nucleotides agree with TRBD1. V gave up 6 bases and J gave up 6 bases; unmatched junction bases: 3. CDR1 is MNHNY, CDR2 SVGAGI, per germline (reference sequence). The CDR3 runs 13 residues. CDR3 protein: CASRRDRAQPQHF. DNA for the CDR3: TGTGCCAGCAGACGGGACAGGGCTCAGCCCCAGCATTTT.

At least ten counts were recorded for this clonotype. The rearrangement joins TRBV11-2 to TRBJ2-5; D remains ambiguous. The V and J ends lost 4 bases and 7 bases respectively, with 13 bases between them. The CDR3 sequence is 13 residues long. Per germline, CDR1 SGHAT and CDR2 FQNNGV. In nucleotides, the CDR3 is TGTGCCAGCAGCTCCCCTTCCAGGTGGACCCAGTACTTC. It is translated as CASSSPSRWTQYF.

Ten or more counts support this clonotype. The chain links TRBV7-2 to TRBJ2-3; D gene ambiguous. CDR3 length equals 12 residues. Germline CDR1 and CDR2: SGHTA and FQGNSA. Trimming removed 2 bases from V and 10 bases from J, with 10 bases in between. CDR3 sequence (DNA): TGTGCCAGCAGCTTACGGTACTCTGCGCAGTATTTT. Translating it yields CASSLRYSAQYF.

This clonotype was counted ten times or more. The J gene is TRBJ2-1, the V gene TRBV6-5, with 8 bases lining up with TRBD2. V was pared by 3 bases and J by 1 base, with 11 bases of the junction left unmatched. There are 18 residues in the CDR3. Germline CDR1 reads MNHEY; CDR2 reads SVGAGI. In DNA, the CDR3 is TGTGCCAGCAGTTATCCCCCCCCGGGACTAGGTTCCTACAATGAGCAGTTCTTC. Its protein product is CASSYPPPGLGSYNEQFF.

This clonotype has ten or more counts. The chain couples TRBV29-1 to TRBJ1-5; D may be TRBD1 (5 bases). The V and J ends lost 6 bases and 5 bases respectively, with 11 bases between them. The CDR3 is 12 residues long. Germline values: CDR1 SQVTM, CDR2 ANQGSEA. The CDR3 nucleotides read TGCAGCGTACGGGACGGTGATCAGCCCCAGCATTTT. It encodes CSVRDGDQPQHF.

This clonotype showed up just a few times. This chain joins TRBV5-6 and TRBJ1-2; no clear D. The CDR3 consists of 15 residues. Trimming stripped 3 bases from V and 6 bases from J, with 18 bases between. From germline, CDR1 is SGHDT and CDR2 YYEEEE. Here the CDR3 DNA reads TGTGCCAGCAGCTCGGAGGGTTTCGGGCTGGATGGCTACACCTTC. This translates into CASSSEGFGLDGYTF.

This clonotype was seen a few times. CDR3 residues: CASSSRTAKLNYGYTF. CDR3 coding DNA: TGTGCCAGTAGTTCCCGGACTGCGAAACTTAACTATGGCTACACCTTC. V and J are TRBV19 and TRBJ1-2; D not certain. Germline loops: CDR1 LNHDA, CDR2 SQIVND (reference sequence). V lost 5 bases and J 1 base, leaving 17 bases between the germline ends. The CDR3 has 16 residues. The full variable domain, rest sourced from reference TRBV19 and TRBJ1-2, is DGGITQSPKYLFRKEGQNVTLSCEQNLNHDAMYWYRQDPGQGLRLIYYSQIVNDFQKGDIAEGYSVSREKKESFPLTVTSAQKNPTAFYLCASSSRTAKLNYGYTFGSGTRLTVV.

This clonotype was seen only a few times. The CDR3 is CASSLGGRAGKTQYF. The CDR3 coding sequence is TGTGCCAGCAGTTTGGGCGGGAGGGCCGGAAAGACCCAGTACTTC. The rearrangement uses TRBV28 and TRBJ2-5, with 9 bases matching TRBD2. The V and J ends lost 3 bases and 6 bases, in that order; junction bases with no gene match: 8. Germline CDR1 reads MDHEN; CDR2 reads SYDVKM. The CDR3 length is 15 residues.